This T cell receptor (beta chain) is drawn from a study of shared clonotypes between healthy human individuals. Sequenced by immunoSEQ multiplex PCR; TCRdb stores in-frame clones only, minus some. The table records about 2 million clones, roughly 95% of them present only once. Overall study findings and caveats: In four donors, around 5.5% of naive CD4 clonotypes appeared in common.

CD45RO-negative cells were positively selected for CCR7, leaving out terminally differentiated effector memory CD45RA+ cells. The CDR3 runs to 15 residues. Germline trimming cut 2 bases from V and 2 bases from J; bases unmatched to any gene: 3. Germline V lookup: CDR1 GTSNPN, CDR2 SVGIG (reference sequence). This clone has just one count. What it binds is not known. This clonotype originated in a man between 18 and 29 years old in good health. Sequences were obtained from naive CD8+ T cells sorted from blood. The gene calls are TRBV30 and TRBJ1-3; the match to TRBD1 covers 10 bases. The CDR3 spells CAWSPGTGAGNTIYF. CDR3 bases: TGTGCCTGGAGTCCCGGGACAGGGGCTGGAAACACCATATATTTT.